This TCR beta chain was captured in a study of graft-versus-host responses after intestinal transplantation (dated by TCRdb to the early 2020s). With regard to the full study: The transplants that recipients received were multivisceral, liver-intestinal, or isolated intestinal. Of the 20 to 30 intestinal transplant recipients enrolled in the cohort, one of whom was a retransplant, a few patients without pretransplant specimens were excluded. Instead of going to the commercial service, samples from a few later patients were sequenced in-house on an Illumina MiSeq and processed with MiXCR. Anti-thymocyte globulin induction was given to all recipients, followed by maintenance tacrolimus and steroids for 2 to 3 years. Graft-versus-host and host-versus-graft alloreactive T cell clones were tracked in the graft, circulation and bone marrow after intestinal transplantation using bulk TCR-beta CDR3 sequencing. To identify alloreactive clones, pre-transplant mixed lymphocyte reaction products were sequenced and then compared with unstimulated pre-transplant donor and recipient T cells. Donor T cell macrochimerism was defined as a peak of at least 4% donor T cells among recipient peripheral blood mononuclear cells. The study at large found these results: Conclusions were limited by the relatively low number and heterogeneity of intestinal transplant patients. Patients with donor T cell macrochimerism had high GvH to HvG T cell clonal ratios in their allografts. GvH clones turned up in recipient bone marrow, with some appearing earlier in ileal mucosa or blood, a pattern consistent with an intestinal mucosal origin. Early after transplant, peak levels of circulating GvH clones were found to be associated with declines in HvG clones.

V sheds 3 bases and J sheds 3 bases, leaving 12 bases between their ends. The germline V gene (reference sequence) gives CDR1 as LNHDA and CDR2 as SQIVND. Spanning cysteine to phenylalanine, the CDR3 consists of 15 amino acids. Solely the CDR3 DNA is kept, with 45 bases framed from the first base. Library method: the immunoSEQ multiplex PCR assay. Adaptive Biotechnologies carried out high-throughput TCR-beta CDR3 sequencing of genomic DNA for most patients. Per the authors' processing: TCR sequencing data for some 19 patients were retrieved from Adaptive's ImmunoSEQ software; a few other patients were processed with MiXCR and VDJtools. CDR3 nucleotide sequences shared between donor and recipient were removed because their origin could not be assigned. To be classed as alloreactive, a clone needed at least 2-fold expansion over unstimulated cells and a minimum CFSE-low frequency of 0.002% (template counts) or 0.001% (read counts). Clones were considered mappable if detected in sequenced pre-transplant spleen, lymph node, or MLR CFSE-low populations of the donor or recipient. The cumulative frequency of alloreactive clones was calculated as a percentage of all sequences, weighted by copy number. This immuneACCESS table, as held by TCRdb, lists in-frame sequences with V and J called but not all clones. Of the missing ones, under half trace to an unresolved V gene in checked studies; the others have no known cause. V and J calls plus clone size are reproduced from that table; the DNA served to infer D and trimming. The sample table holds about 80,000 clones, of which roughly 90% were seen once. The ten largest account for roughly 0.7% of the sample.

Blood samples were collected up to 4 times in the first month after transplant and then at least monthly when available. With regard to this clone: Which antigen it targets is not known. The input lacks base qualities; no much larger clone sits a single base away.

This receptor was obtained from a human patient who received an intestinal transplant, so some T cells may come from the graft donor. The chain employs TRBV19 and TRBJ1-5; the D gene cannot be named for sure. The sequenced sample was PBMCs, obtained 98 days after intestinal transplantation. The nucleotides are TGTGCCAGTAGTATTGGCCGGACCTCCAATCAGCCCCAGCATTTT. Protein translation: CASSIGRTSNQPQHF. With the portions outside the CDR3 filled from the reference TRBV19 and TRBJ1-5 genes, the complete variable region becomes DGGITQSPKYLFRKEGQNVTLSCEQNLNHDAMYWYRQDPGQGLRLIYYSQIVNDFQKGDIAEGYSVSREKKESFPLTVTSAQKNPTAFYLCASSIGRTSNQPQHFGDGTRLSIL.